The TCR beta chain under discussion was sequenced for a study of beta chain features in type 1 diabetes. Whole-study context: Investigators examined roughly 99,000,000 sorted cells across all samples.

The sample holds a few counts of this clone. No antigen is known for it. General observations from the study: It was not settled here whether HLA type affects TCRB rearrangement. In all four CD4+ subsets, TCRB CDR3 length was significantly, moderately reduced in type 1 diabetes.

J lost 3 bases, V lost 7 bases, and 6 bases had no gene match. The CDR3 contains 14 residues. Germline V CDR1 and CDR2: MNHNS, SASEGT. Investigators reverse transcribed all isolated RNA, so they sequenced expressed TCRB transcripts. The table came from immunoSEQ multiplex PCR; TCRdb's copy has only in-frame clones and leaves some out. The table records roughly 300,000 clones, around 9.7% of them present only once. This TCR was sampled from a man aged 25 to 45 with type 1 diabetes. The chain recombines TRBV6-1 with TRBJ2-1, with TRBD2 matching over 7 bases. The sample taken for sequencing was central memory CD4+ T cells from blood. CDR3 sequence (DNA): TGTGCCAGCATGCGGGGACTACGCTACAATGAGCAGTTCTTC. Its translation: CASMRGLRYNEQFF.